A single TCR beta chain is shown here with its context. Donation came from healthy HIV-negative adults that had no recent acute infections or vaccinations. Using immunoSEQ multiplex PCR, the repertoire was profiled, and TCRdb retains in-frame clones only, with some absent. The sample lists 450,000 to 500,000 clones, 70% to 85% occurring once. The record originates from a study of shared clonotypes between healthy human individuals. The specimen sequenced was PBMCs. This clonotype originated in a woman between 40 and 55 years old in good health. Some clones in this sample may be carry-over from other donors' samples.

The CDR3: CASSFRFAGLAGMYEQYF. CDR3 nucleotides: TGTGCCAGCAGTTTCCGCTTCGCCGGACTAGCGGGAATGTACGAGCAGTACTTC. This rearrangement joins TRBV27 to TRBJ2-7; 12 bases agree with TRBD2. This CDR3 has 18 residues. V lost 3 bases, J lost 4 bases, and 13 bases stayed unmatched. CDR1 and CDR2 from the germline V gene are MNHEY and SMNVEV (reference sequence).